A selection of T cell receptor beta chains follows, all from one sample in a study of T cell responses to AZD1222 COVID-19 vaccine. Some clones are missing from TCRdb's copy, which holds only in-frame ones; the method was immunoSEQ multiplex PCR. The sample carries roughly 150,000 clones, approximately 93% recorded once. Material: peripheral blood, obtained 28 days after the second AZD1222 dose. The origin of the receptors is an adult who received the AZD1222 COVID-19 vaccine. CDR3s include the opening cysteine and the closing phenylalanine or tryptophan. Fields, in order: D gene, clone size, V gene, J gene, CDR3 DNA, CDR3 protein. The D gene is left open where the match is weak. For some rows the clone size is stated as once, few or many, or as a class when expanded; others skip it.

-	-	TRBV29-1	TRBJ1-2	TGCAGCGTTGAAGAAGGGGTTCAACAGGGCTATGGCTACACCTTC	CSVEEGVQQGYGYTF
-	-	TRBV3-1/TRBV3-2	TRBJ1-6	TGTGCCAGCAGCCAAGGATGGGGTGGAGGCAGTAATAATTCACCCCTCCACTTT	CASSQGWGGGSNNSPLHF
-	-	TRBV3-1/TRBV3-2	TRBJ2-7	TGTGCCAGCAGCCCACCAGGGGTCGGCTACGAGCAGTACTTC	CASSPPGVGYEQYF
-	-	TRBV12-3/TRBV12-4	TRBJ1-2	TGTGCCAGCAGTTTGATAAGCTTTGGCTACACCTTC	CASSLISFGYTF
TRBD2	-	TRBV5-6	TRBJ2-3	TGTGCCAGCAGCAGAGCGGGGGACCTCACAGATACGCAGTATTTT	CASSRAGDLTDTQYF
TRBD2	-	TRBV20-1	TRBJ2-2	TGCAGTGCTAGTCGGCTAGCGGGAGAAACCGGGGAGCTGTTTTTT	CSASRLAGETGELFF
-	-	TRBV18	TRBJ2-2	TGTGCCAGCTCACCAGGGGGCGCCAACACCGGGGAGCTGTTTTTT	CASSPGGANTGELFF
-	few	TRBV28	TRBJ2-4	TGTGCCAGCGGGCAGGTAGCCAAAAACATTCAGTACTTC	CASGQVAKNIQYF
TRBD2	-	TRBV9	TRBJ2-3	TGTGCCAGCAGCAGACTAGCGGGAGTGAGGACAGATACGCAGTATTTT	CASSRLAGVRTDTQYF
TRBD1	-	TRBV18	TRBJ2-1	TGTGCCAGCTCGCGTTGGACAGGGGGTTCCCACAATGAGCAGTTCTTC	CASSRWTGGSHNEQFF
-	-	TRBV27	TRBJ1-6	TGTGCCAGCACCTCCGGGACCTCAAGGTCACCCCTCCACTTT	CASTSGTSRSPLHF
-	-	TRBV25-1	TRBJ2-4	TGTGCCAGCAGTGGGGCCACGGGCATTCAGTACTTC	CASSGATGIQYF
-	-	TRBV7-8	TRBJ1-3	TGTGCCAGCAGCTTACGGGGTGTTGGAAACACCATATATTTT	CASSLRGVGNTIYF
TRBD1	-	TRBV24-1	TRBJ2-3	TGTGCCACCAGTGATTTAAAGGGACAGGGGGCAGATACGCAGTATTTT	CATSDLKGQGADTQYF
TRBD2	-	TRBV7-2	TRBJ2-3	TGTGCCAGCAGCTTTAGCGGGAGGGGTTCGAAAAGCACAGATACGCAGTATTTT	CASSFSGRGSKSTDTQYF
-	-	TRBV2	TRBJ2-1	TGTGCCAGCCCCGGGACACGGGCCAGTGAGCAGTTCTTC	CASPGTRASEQFF
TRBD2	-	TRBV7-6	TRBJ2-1	TGTGCCAGCAGCTTAGCCCTAGCGGGAATCAATGAGCAGTTCTTC	CASSLALAGINEQFF
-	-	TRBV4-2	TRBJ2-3	TGTGCCAGCAGCCAAGTCGAACGGGGGCGAAACACAGATACGCAGTATTTT	CASSQVERGRNTDTQYF
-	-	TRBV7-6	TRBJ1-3	TGTGCCAGCAGCCCCAGACTGGGCGTGGGAAACACCATATATTTT	CASSPRLGVGNTIYF
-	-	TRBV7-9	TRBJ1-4	TGTGCCAGCAGACCGAACAGGGCAACTAATGAAAAACTGTTTTTT	CASRPNRATNEKLFF
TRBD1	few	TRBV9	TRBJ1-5	TGTGCCAGCAGCGTGGGACAGGGTGGCAATCAGCCCCAGCATTTT	CASSVGQGGNQPQHF
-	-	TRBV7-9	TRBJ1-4	TGTGCCAGCAGCTTAATAGGCGGCAGGGACGCAACTAATGAAAAACTGTTTTTT	CASSLIGGRDATNEKLFF
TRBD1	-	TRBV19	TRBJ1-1	TGTGCCAGTAGTTCCCCGACAGGGGTAATTACTGAAGCTTTCTTT	CASSSPTGVITEAFF